This entry is about one TCR beta chain. Antigen: not known. This specimen comes from a study of spatial heterogeneity in lung cancer. In the study overall: Each unique TCR and UMI combination was seen more than ten times on average in raw reads.

General study results and limits: At tumor resection, ubiquitous expanded TCRs were detected in blood more often than later.

CDR1 is SQVTM, CDR2 ANQGSEA, per germline. The CDR3 length is 14 residues. Losses at the gene ends were 6 bases for V and 1 base for J; bases not matched to a gene: 6. Regarding time point: sample taken at primary tumor resection. TCRs were sequenced from unsorted whole RNA of tumor, nontumor lung or PBMC. Samples came from roughly 72 TRACERx patients with untreated early-stage lung cancer. All TCR cDNA molecules were individually tagged with a unique molecular identifier. TCRdb reprocessed the 5' RACE reads via MiXCR and lists one record per CDR3 protein. Of approximately 4,000 distinct CDR3 sequences listed, approximately 15% were seen once; the top ten hold about 71%.

The sample in question was PBMCs, obtained at surgery. V and J are TRBV29-1 and TRBJ2-3; 8 bases align to TRBD1. This receptor was identified in a male donor with early-stage non-small cell lung cancer. The CDR3 sequence: CSVAQGDRTDTQYF. CDR3 DNA: TGCAGCGTCGCACAGGGGGACCGCACAGATACGCAGTATTTT.